The following is a T cell receptor (beta chain) sequence with its context. It lacks a known antigen. No much larger clone exists at a distance of one base, and base qualities are not known. The sample comes from a study of shared clonotypes between healthy human individuals (dated by TCRdb to the early 2020s). A note on the overall study: Two women and three men aged 18 to 49 years were included in the cohort. For each donor, CD4 naive and CD4 memory were each run on three plates, CD8 naive on two plates, and CD8 memory on one plate. To estimate repertoire size and how much clonotype sharing occurs between individuals, the study deeply sequenced the blood TCR repertoires of five healthy adults. To increase sequencing depth and limit assay-specific biases, TCR repertoire library preparation and sequencing were carried out by different laboratories using diverse techniques. Between about 0.8 and 9 billion PBMCs per donor were obtained by leukapheresis. What the study reported, not specific to this receptor: The small number of donors limited the genetic and exposure-history diversity represented. Across a handful of donors, roughly 5% of naive CD4, around 3.5% of naive CD8, roughly 2.2% of memory CD4, and over 0.35% of memory CD8 clonotypes were shared. Larger estimated clonotype richness was generally found for naive subsets than for memory subsets. Compared with non-shared clonotypes, the clonotypes found in all four sorted-subset donors had higher generation probabilities. Even with the large sequencing depth, rarefaction of the sorted-subset datasets indicated that sequencing was incomplete. Sampling was restricted to blood, and TCR repertoires in tissues likely differ from the TCR repertoires found in blood. Pairwise subsampling led to the expectation that sequencing depth would affect the degree of clonotype sharing among donors.

TCR CDR3 regions were amplified from genomic DNA by multiplex PCR using the deep immunoSEQ assay. Genomic DNA extracted from each cell subset was distributed evenly over all wells of several immunoSEQ 96-well plates, and each plate served as one replicate. For sorted subsets, 150 to 250 ng of genomic DNA, equivalent to roughly 33,000 T cell genomes, went into each replicate PCR. Purified libraries were measured with a Qubit 3.0 fluorometer, size-checked on a Bioanalyzer 2100, and measured again with the KAPA Library Quantification kit. Each immunoSEQ 96-well plate was sequenced on its own single-read 150-cycle Illumina NextSeq 550 flow cell. Under the source paper's analysis protocol: Because the immunoSEQ output held only junctional sequences and lacked quality scores, the filtering could not match the filtering applied to full-length reads. To assign V/J genes and CDR3, sequences were annotated against IMGT germline references using PyIR, a Python wrapper for IgBLAST v1.9. Reads were filtered out if the reads had weak V/J assignments (E-value above 1e-6), no CDR3, stop codons, out-of-frame junctions, or ambiguous translated residues. A V3J clonotype was defined by an identical inferred V gene, J gene, and CDR3 amino acid sequence. To compute the percentage overlap between repertoires, the number of shared unique clonotypes was divided by the size of the smaller repertoire. Three approaches were used to assess repertoire richness: RTK rarefaction, the Chao1 estimator, and Recon v2.1 estimates of unobserved clonotypes. Generation probabilities for all TCRbeta clonotypes obtained by the gDNA method from a few donors were computed using OLGA. Held by TCRdb, this immuneACCESS table contains in-frame sequences only and omits some clones. Under half of the omission traces to an unresolved V gene where checked; the cause of the rest is unknown. Clonal size and the V and J genes are those of that table, whereas D and trimming came from the DNA. The sample table records approximately 740,000 clones; around 74% of these occur just once. The ten largest clones represent under 2% of the sample.

The donors were healthy, HIV-negative adults with no recently reported acute infections or vaccinations. Only Caucasian adults living in Nashville, Tennessee, USA were represented among the donors. Magnetic negative selection was used to enrich CD4+ T cells, after which naive cells were positively selected on CD45RA and the negative fraction became the memory subset. After blood collection by leukapheresis, PBMCs were isolated using Ficoll-Histopaque density gradient centrifugation and then cryopreserved in the vapor phase of liquid nitrogen. Purity and quantity of every magnetically sorted T cell population were checked by analytical flow cytometry. Each sorted fraction had its genomic DNA isolated and then quantified by UV absorbance on a Nanodrop 2000c. The CDR3 covers 13 residues, taking in both the cysteine and the phenylalanine. The sequence is cut down to CDR3 DNA, 39 bases in frame from base 1. V is clipped by 4 bases and J by 6 bases, and the sequence between their germline boundaries is 9 bases long.

Here the chain combines TRBV23-1 and TRBJ1-4; TRBD1 is perhaps the D gene, given 5 matching bases. TRBV23-1 is marked as an open reading frame, function uncertain. The sequence was obtained from a woman aged 25 to 39 in good health. The sample taken for sequencing was memory CD4+ T cells sorted from blood. The cell subset or site label, read with the paper, signifies: CD45RA-negative fraction. The DNA sequence reads TGCGCCAGCAGTCCAGGGTCGGATGAAAAACTGTTTTTT. Translation gives CASSPGSDEKLFF.